One sample yielded the 8 T cell receptor beta chains listed below, sequenced in a study of T cell changes during pregnancy in multiple sclerosis. Libraries were prepared by immunoSEQ multiplex PCR; TCRdb keeps only in-frame clonotypes and omits some of them. The sample lists under 55,000 clones; 85% to 95% were seen once. Sequencing used peripheral blood, obtained in the second trimester of pregnancy. Every receptor here comes from a female donor with multiple sclerosis, enrolled in a pregnancy study.

The V call is TRBV19, the J call TRBJ1-5; TRBD1 matches at 10 bases. The CDR3 totals 19 residues. Germline assignment: CDR1 LNHDA and CDR2 SQIVND (reference sequence). Trimming removed 2 bases from V and 1 base from J; junction bases left unmatched: 11. As DNA, the CDR3 is TGTGCCAGTAGTATACCAAACCGGGACAGGGGAAGGAGCAATCAGCCCCAGCATTTT. It encodes CASSIPNRDRGRSNQPQHF.

The V and J genes are TRBV7-9 and TRBJ1-4; D not resolved. The CDR3 is 13 amino acids. Looked up from germline, CDR1 is SEHNR and CDR2 is FQNEAQ (reference sequence). Trimming removed 3 bases from V and 1 base from J, with 3 bases in between. CDR3 sequence: CASSFITNEKLFF. In DNA form, the CDR3 reads TGTGCCAGCAGCTTTATAACTAATGAAAAACTGTTTTTT.

The chain couples TRBV28 to TRBJ2-7, with 8 bases identical to TRBD2. Per germline, CDR1 MDHEN and CDR2 SYDVKM. V lost 11 bases, J lost 3 bases, and 9 bases stayed unmatched. This CDR3 contains 13 residues. CDR3 region: CAGRGSGSYEQYF. In DNA, the CDR3 is TGTGCCGGGAGGGGGAGCGGGAGCTACGAGCAGTACTTC.

This clone has a single count. The chain carries TRBV19 and TRBJ1-1; 7 bases align to TRBD1. Germline-derived CDR1 and CDR2 are LNHDA and SQIVND (reference sequence). The CDR3 runs to 17 residues. V lost 4 bases to trimming and J lost 0 bases; unmatched junction nucleotides: 11. This CDR3 is CASSTILGQSMNTEAFF. In DNA, the CDR3 is TGTGCCAGTAGTACGATCCTGGGACAGTCCATGAACACTGAAGCTTTCTTT.

This sequence joins TRBV11-2 and TRBJ1-3, with a weak D call TRBD1 (5 bases). Trimming removed 2 bases from V and 4 bases from J, with 21 bases in between. This CDR3 is built from 18 residues. Germline values: CDR1 SGHAT, CDR2 FQNNGV. This chain's CDR3 is CASSLYGRGYAEGNTIYF. DNA for the CDR3: TGTGCCAGCAGCTTATATGGCCGGGGGTATGCGGAAGGAAACACCATATATTTT.

The chain recombines TRBV27 with TRBJ2-7; 9 positions match TRBD2. With V trimmed by 6 bases and J by 1 base, 7 bases remained unmatched. The CDR3 loop spans 15 amino acids. The germline V gene has CDR1 MNHEY and CDR2 SMNVEV (reference sequence). CDR3: CASSPGTSWSYEQYF. The CDR3 bases are TGTGCCAGCAGCCCAGGGACTAGCTGGTCCTACGAGCAGTACTTC.

The CDR3 spells CASTLGGPYYEQYF. The CDR3 nucleotides read TGTGCCAGCACCTTGGGGGGTCCATACTACGAGCAGTACTTC. The chain carries TRBV28 and TRBJ2-7, with a tentative D call TRBD2 (6 bases). The V end lost 7 bases, the J end lost 3 bases, and 16 bases lay between the germline ends. This CDR3 contains 14 residues. Germline V gene sequence: CDR1 MDHEN, CDR2 SYDVKM. Full variable domain (missing parts from reference TRBV28 and TRBJ2-7): DVKVTQSSRYLVKRTGEKVFLECVQDMDHENMFWYRQDPGLGLRLIYFSYDVKMKEKGDIPEGYSVSREKKERFSLILESASTNQTSMYLCASTLGGPYYEQYFGPGTRLTVT.

The chain carries TRBV10-3 and TRBJ2-7, with 9 bases identical to TRBD1. V dropped 3 bases and J dropped 6; count of bases not matched to a gene: 6. This CDR3 comprises 14 residues. In germline, CDR1 is ENHRY, CDR2 SYGVKD. This CDR3 is CAISDGTGTSEQYF. The CDR3 coding sequence is TGTGCCATCAGTGATGGGACAGGGACTTCCGAGCAGTACTTC.